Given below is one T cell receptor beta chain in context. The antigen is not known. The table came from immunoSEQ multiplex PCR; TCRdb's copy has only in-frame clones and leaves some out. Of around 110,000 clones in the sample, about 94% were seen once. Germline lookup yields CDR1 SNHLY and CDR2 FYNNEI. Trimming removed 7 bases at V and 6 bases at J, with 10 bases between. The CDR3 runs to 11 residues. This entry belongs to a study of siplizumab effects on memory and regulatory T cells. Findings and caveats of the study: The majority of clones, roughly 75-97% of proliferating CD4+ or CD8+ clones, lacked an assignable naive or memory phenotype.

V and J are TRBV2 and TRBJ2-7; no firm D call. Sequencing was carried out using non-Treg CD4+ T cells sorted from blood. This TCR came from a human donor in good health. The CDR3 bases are TGTGCCAGCACCGACTGGAGCGAGCAGTACTTC. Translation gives CASTDWSEQYF. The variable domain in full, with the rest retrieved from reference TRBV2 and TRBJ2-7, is EPEVTQTPSHQVTQMGQEVILRCVPISNHLYFYWYRQILGQKVEFLVSFYNNEISEKSEIFDDQFSVERPDGSNFTLKIRSTKLEDSAMYFCASTDWSEQYFGPGTRLTVT.